This TCR beta chain was found in a study of blood T cell repertoires in COVID-19. The method was immunoSEQ multiplex PCR; TCRdb's version includes in-frame clones alone and lacks a portion of them. The sample carries a few hundred thousand clones, around nine tenths recorded once. Germline V gene sequence: CDR1 SGHDT, CDR2 YYEEEE. The J segment lost 1 base and the V segment lost 0 bases, leaving 0 bases of the junction unmatched. This CDR3 is built from 15 residues. Recovered status in Cohort 3 required two negative PCRs, clearance, or symptom resolution. This chain links TRBV5-6 with TRBJ2-2, with 7 bases matching TRBD2. The sequencing sample was made of PBMCs or T cells enriched from blood (not recorded which). The sequence came from a woman between 45 and 65 years old who had recovered from COVID-19. The CDR3 region is CASSLAGGNTGELFF. The CDR3 nucleotides are TGTGCCAGCAGCTTGGCGGGGGGGAACACCGGGGAGCTGTTTTTT.